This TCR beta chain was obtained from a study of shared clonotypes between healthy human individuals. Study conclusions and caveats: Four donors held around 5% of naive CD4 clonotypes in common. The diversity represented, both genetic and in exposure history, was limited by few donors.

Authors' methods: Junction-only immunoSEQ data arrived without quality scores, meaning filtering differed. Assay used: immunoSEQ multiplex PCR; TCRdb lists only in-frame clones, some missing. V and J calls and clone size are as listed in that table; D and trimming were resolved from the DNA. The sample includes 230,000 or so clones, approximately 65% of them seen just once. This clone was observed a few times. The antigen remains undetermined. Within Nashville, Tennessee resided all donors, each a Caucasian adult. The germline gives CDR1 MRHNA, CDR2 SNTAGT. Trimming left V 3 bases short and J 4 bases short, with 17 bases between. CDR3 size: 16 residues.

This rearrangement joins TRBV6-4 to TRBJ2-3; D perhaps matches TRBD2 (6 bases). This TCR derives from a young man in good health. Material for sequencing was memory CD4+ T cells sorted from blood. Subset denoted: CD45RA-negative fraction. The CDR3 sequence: CASSEFAGTMADTQYF. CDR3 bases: TGTGCCAGCAGTGAATTCGCGGGAACAATGGCAGATACGCAGTATTTT.